The present T cell receptor (beta chain) was sequenced within a study of T cell responses to AZD1222 COVID-19 vaccine. Findings and limits, study-wide: Vaccination with two AZD1222 doses was followed by a rise in Spike-specific TCR breadth and depth. Donor demographics were predominantly white British with a female majority; clonal diversity may be underestimated. No repertoire was sampled before or during the peak T cell response, only after it.

The table came from immunoSEQ multiplex PCR; TCRdb's copy has only in-frame clones and leaves some out. The repertoire holds about 150,000 clones, with roughly 90% as singletons. Regarding this clone: Antigen: not known.

The study pooled second doses at about 4 or about 12 weeks. This material consisted of peripheral blood, taken 28 days after the second AZD1222 dose. This receptor was taken from an adult who received the AZD1222 COVID-19 vaccine.

The CDR3 region has the DNA TGTGCCAGCAGCCTAGAACATAGCAATCAGCCCCAGCATTTT. Translated, it gives CASSLEHSNQPQHF. This chain connects TRBV5-5 to TRBJ1-5; D ambiguous. The CDR3 length is 14 residues. Trimming took 4 bases from V and 0 from J, leaving 8 bases between them. Germline V gene lookup returns CDR1 SGHKS and CDR2 YYEKEE (reference sequence).